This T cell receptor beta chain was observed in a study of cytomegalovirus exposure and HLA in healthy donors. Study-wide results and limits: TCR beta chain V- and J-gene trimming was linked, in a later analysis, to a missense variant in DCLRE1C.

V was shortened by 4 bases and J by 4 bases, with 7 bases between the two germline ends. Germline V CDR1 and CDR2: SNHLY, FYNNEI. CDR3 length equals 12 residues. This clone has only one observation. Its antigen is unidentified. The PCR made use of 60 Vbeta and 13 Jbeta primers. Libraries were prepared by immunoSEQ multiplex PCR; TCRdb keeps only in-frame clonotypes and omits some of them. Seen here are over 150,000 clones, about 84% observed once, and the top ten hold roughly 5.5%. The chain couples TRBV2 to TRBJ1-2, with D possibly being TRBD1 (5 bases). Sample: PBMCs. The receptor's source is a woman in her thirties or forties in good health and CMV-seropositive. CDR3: CASSVQGYGYTF. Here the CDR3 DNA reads TGTGCCAGCAGTGTCCAGGGCTATGGCTACACCTTC.